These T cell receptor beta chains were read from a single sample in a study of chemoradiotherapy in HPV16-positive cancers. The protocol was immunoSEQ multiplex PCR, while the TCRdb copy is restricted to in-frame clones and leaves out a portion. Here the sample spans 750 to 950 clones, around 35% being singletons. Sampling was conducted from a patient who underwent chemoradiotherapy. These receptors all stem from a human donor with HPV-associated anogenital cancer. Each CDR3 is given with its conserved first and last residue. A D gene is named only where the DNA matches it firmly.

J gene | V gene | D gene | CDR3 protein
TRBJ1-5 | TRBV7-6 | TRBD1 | CASSYQGKEDRVNQPQHF
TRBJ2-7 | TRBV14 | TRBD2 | CASSPGGYEQYF
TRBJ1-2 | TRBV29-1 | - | CSVWSGDYGYTF
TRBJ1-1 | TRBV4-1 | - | CASTLRPLMNTEAFF
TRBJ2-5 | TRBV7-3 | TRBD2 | CASSLLGTSIETQYF
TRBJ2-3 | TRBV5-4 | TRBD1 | CASSRGTGADTQYF
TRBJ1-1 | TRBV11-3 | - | CASSLEGNTEAFF
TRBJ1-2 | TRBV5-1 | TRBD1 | CASSLVTGQTNYGYTF
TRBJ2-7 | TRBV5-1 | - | CASTLDPRSSYEQYF
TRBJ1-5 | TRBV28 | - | CASTWEVSNQPQHF
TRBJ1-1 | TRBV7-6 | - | CASSLTIRNEAFF
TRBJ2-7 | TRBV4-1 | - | CASSPTPGTYEQYF
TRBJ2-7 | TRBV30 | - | CAWTDTEYHEQYF
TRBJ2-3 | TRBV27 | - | CATKPLSTDTQYF
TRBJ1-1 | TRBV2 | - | CASSGGWGAEAFF
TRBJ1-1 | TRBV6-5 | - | CASSYSGDGAAPIF
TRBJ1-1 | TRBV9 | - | CASSVGDSNTEAFF
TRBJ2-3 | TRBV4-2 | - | CASSQEGSSRVGTQYF
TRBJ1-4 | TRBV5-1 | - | CASSPNPGGTNEKLFF
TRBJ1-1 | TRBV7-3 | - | CASSSRRNTEAFF
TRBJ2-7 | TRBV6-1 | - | CASSEWVISSYEQYF